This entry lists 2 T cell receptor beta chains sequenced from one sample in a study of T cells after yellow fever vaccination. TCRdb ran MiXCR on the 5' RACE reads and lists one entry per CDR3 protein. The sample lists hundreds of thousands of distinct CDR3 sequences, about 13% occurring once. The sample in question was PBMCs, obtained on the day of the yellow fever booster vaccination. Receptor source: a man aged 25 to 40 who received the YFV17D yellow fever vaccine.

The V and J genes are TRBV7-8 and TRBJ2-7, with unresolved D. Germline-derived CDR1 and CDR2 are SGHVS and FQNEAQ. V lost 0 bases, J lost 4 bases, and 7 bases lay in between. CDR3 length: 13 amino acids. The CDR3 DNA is TGTGCCAGCAGCTTAGCGGTGAGGTACGAGCAGTACTTC. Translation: CASSLAVRYEQYF.

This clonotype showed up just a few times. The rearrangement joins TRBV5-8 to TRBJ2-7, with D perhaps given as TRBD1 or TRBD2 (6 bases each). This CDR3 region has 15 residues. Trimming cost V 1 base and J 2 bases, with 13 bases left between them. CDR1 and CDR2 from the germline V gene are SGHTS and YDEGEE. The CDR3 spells CASSLKLGGAYEQYF. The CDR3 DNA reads TGTGCCAGCAGCTTGAAGTTGGGGGGCGCCTACGAGCAGTACTTC.